The 27 T cell receptor beta chains listed next were all sequenced from one sample in a study of human T cells and chemical hapten exposure. TCRdb independently ran MiXCR on the RACE reads; one entry per CDR3 protein. Of 25,000 to 35,000 distinct CDR3 sequences in the sample, over 7% are singletons; the top ten hold approximately 9.9%. Time point defined: healthy volunteer bleed at 2 weeks. Unfractionated whole blood yielded total RNA. Sequences were obtained from whole blood. The receptors were gathered from a human donor in good health. Some clones in this sample may be carry-over from other donors' samples.

The rearrangement links TRBV6-5 to TRBJ1-6; 9 nucleotides match TRBD1. The CDR3 is 14 residues long. V lost 6 bases to trimming and J lost 12 bases; unmatched junction nucleotides: 9. The V gene's germline CDR1 is MNHEY and CDR2 SVGAGI. The CDR3 is CASSSRQGERPLHF. The CDR3, as DNA: TGTGCCAGCAGCTCCCGACAGGGGGAACGACCCCTCCACTTT.

The chain uses TRBV3-1 and TRBJ2-6; D gene ambiguous. Germline CDR1 LGHDT, CDR2 YNNKEL (reference sequence). The CDR3 length is 14 residues. The V end lost 4 bases, the J end lost 1 base, and 5 bases lay between the germline ends. CDR3 nucleotides: TGTGCCAGCAGCCTCCTGTCTGGGGCCAACGTCCTGACTTTC. Encoded protein: CASSLLSGANVLTF.

This clonotype was observed a handful of times. This chain joins TRBV5-1 and TRBJ2-7; the D is unclear. The CDR3 runs 14 residues. Germline V gene lookup returns CDR1 SGHRS and CDR2 YFSETQ. V lost 1 base, J lost 2 bases, and 10 bases lay in between. CDR3 sequence reads: CASSLSGRTYEQYF. DNA for the CDR3: TGCGCCAGCAGCTTGTCTGGCAGAACCTACGAGCAGTACTTC.

This clonotype has at least ten counts. This chain links TRBV6-6 with TRBJ2-7, with 8 bases identical to TRBD2. The CDR3 spans 12 residues. From germline, CDR1 is MNHNY and CDR2 SVGAGI (reference sequence). Trimming took 5 bases from V and 7 from J; bases not matched to a gene: 4. CDR3 sequence (DNA): TGTGCCAGCAGTCCTACTAGCGGAGAGCAGTACTTC. Translated, it gives CASSPTSGEQYF.

This clonotype has only a few counts. The chain couples TRBV18 to TRBJ2-3; D perhaps matches TRBD2 (5 bases). The CDR3 length is 14 residues. In germline, CDR1 is KGHSH, CDR2 LQKENI. The V gene lost 4 bases and the J gene lost 10 bases, with 18 bases spanning the gap. CDR3 in amino acids: CASSLGERETPQYF. The CDR3 DNA follows: TGTGCCAGCTCACTTGGGGAGAGGGAGACGCCGCAGTATTTT.

This clonotype was recorded many times. The V call is TRBV12-3 or TRBV12-4, the J call TRBJ2-1; 12 nucleotides line up with TRBD2. Trimming at V came to 6 bases and at J to 2 bases, leaving 8 bases not matched to a gene. CDR3 length equals 17 residues. In DNA, the CDR3 is TGTGCCAGCAGCCACGATTCTAGCGGGAGGGCCTACAATGAGCAGTTCTTC. Its translation is CASSHDSSGRAYNEQFF.

The chain joins TRBV4-2 to TRBJ1-5; D call uncertain. CDR1 is LGHNA, CDR2 YNFKEQ, per germline. The CDR3 length is 14 residues. V lost 4 bases and J lost 7, with 14 bases in between. The DNA for the CDR3 is TGTGCCAGCAGCCTCGGGTTCCTCGGACAGCCCCAGCATTTT. Translation gives CASSLGFLGQPQHF.

This clonotype showed up just a few times. The chain combines TRBV18 with TRBJ1-5; D call uncertain. Germline values: CDR1 KGHSH, CDR2 LQKENI. Trimming removed 3 bases at V and 1 base at J, with 4 bases between. The CDR3 is 13 residues long. CDR3 DNA: TGTGCCAGCTCACCGGACAGCAATCAGCCCCAGCATTTT. Translated, it gives CASSPDSNQPQHF. Complete variable domain (other parts from reference TRBV18 and TRBJ1-5): NAGVMQNPRHLVRRRGQEARLRCSPMKGHSHVYWYRQLPEEGLKFMVYLQKENIIDESGMPKERFSAEFPKEGPSILRIQQVVRGDSAAYFCASSPDSNQPQHFGDGTRLSIL.

The gene calls are TRBV5-1 and TRBJ2-7, with a tentative D call TRBD2 (5 bases). This CDR3 is 14 amino acids long. Germline V gives CDR1 SGHRS, CDR2 YFSETQ. V was shortened by 2 bases and J by 7 bases, with 16 bases between the two germline ends. The CDR3 DNA reads as TGCGCCAGCAGCTTATCCGGGGTACCGTATGAGCAGTACTTC. Amino acids: CASSLSGVPYEQYF.

Concerning this clonotype itself: A much larger clone is a single base away; this may be a read error. The V call is TRBV3-1, the J call TRBJ2-1; 9 bases align to TRBD1. This CDR3 region has 13 residues. Germline loops: CDR1 LGHDT, CDR2 YNNKEL (reference sequence). Trimming cost V 5 bases and J 9 bases; bases outside gene matches: 5. CDR3 region: CASSTMTGGEQFF. In DNA form, the CDR3 reads TGTGCCAGCAGCACCATGACAGGGGGTGAGCAGTTCTTC.

In this sample, this clonotype turned up a few times. For the CDR3, the DNA is TGTGCCAGCAGTTACGCCGGGACTAGTTCACGAGAGGAGCAGTACTTC. It encodes CASSYAGTSSREEQYF. This chain connects TRBV6-5 to TRBJ2-7; 8 nucleotides align to TRBD2. The germline V gene has CDR1 MNHEY and CDR2 SVGAGI. The CDR3 covers 16 residues. The junction had 13 bases not matched to a gene; V was cut back by 2 bases and J by 7 bases.

This clonotype was observed many times. The chain recombines TRBV6-5 with TRBJ1-2, with D hard to call. Germline-derived CDR1 and CDR2 are MNHEY and SVGAGI. Trimming removed 2 bases from V and 4 bases from J, with 5 bases in between. This CDR3 has 12 residues. The CDR3 region has the DNA TGTGCCAGCAGTTACGGTGGCTATGGCTACACCTTC. Translated, it gives CASSYGGYGYTF.

At least ten counts were recorded for this clonotype. V and J are TRBV6-2 or TRBV6-3 and TRBJ2-1; 8 bases agree with TRBD2. Per germline, CDR1 MNHEY and CDR2 SVGEGT. The CDR3 runs to 16 residues. The ends lost 2 bases at V and 8 bases at J; junction bases unmatched: 11. CDR3 protein: CASSYDAGGDDYEQFF. The CDR3 region has the DNA TGTGCCAGCAGTTACGATGCGGGGGGCGACGATTATGAGCAGTTCTTC.

The chain is built from TRBV7-2 and TRBJ2-1, with 7 positions matching TRBD2. CDR3 length: 16 amino acids. Germline loops: CDR1 SGHTA, CDR2 FQGNSA. V lost 1 base to trimming and J lost 7 bases; unmatched junction nucleotides: 10. CDR3: CASSLDGGRAGNEQFF. Written as DNA, the CDR3 is TGTGCCAGCAGCTTAGATGGAGGGAGGGCCGGTAATGAGCAGTTCTTC. Full variable domain (outside the CDR3, taken from reference TRBV7-2 and TRBJ2-1): GAGVSQSPSNKVTEKGKDVELRCDPISGHTALYWYRQSLGQGLEFLIYFQGNSAPDKSGLPSDRFSAERTGGSVSTLTIQRTQQEDSAVYLCASSLDGGRAGNEQFFGPGTRLTVL.

Ten or more counts support this clonotype. The V and J genes are TRBV6-6 and TRBJ2-3, with 12 nucleotides matching TRBD2. The germline CDR1 and CDR2 sequences are MNHNY and SVGAGI (reference sequence). J gave up 3 bases and V 2 bases, and 0 bases lay outside the gene matches. CDR3 length: 15 residues. The CDR3 coding sequence is TGTGCCAGCAGTTACCTAGCGGGAGGGACAGATACGCAGTATTTT. This sequence encodes CASSYLAGGTDTQYF.

This clonotype has a count of ten or more. V and J are TRBV6-5 and TRBJ2-3; D is undetermined. Germline V gives CDR1 MNHEY, CDR2 SVGAGI. CDR3 length equals 13 residues. V shed 9 bases and J shed 8 bases, with 18 bases lying between them. CDR3 loop: CASRGPTKVTQYF. The DNA of the CDR3 is TGTGCCAGTCGCGGCCCTACGAAGGTTACGCAGTATTTT.

This clonotype has a handful of counts. V usage is TRBV5-1 and J usage is TRBJ2-3; 7 nucleotides line up with TRBD2. The CDR3 consists of 15 residues. Unmatched junction bases numbered 6, after V lost 5 bases and J lost 0 bases. Germline-derived CDR1 and CDR2 are SGHRS and YFSETQ. The CDR3 DNA reads TGCGCCAGCAGGAGTGGGGGGGTTAGCACAGATACGCAGTATTTT. It is translated as CASRSGGVSTDTQYF.

This clonotype was counted at least ten times. J is TRBJ2-7 and V is TRBV7-2, with 7 bases fitting TRBD2. CDR3 size: 14 residues. Germline-derived CDR1 and CDR2 are SGHTA and FQGNSA. Unmatched junction bases numbered 7, after V lost 7 bases and J lost 1 base. CDR3 nucleotide sequence: TGTGCCAGCACGACCGGGCGGGAGTCCTACGAGCAGTACTTC. Amino acid sequence: CASTTGRESYEQYF.

This clonotype was detected ten times or more. This rearrangement joins TRBV10-3 to TRBJ2-7; TRBD1 aligns across 8 bases. The germline CDR1 and CDR2 sequences are ENHRY and SYGVKD. CDR3 length: 14 amino acids. Unmatched junction bases numbered 1, after V lost 3 bases and J lost 0 bases. CDR3 sequence reads: CAISDRGPSYEQYF. The CDR3 coding sequence is TGTGCCATCAGTGACAGGGGGCCCTCCTACGAGCAGTACTTC.

This clonotype was detected many times. V usage is TRBV7-9 and J usage is TRBJ2-1, with 8 bases that match TRBD1. The V segment lost 5 bases and the J segment 1 base; nucleotides outside the gene matches: 4. CDR1 is SEHNR, CDR2 FQNEAQ, per germline (reference sequence). CDR3 length: 15 residues. CDR3 DNA sequence: TGTGCCAGCAGCCTAGACAGGGGTTCCTACAATGAGCAGTTCTTC. Translated: CASSLDRGSYNEQFF.

As to this clonotype: A much larger clone lies a single base off, so this may be a read error. The chain joins TRBV29-1 to TRBJ1-1; D unresolved. The CDR3 is 14 residues long. The ends were cut back, 6 bases at V and 4 bases at J, with 18 bases in the middle. From germline, CDR1 is SQVTM and CDR2 ANQGSEA. The CDR3 nucleotides read TGCAGCGTGGGTAAAGTACAAGGGAGCACTGAAGCTTTCTTT. Encoded protein: CSVGKVQGSTEAFF.

The chain joins TRBV29-1 to TRBJ1-1; 7 nucleotides align to TRBD1. CDR1 is SQVTM, CDR2 ANQGSEA, per germline. The CDR3 loop spans 11 amino acids. V dropped 7 bases and J dropped 6; count of bases not matched to a gene: 5. This chain's CDR3 is CSAQGLAEAFF. The CDR3 region has the DNA TGCAGCGCACAGGGGTTGGCTGAAGCTTTCTTT.

In its sample, this clonotype was seen many times. V usage is TRBV10-3 and J usage is TRBJ1-1; TRBD1 agrees at 9 bases. The CDR3 consists of 13 residues. Looked up from germline, CDR1 is ENHRY and CDR2 is SYGVKD. The J segment lost 6 bases and the V segment lost 5 bases, leaving 4 bases of the junction unmatched. CDR3: CAISRDRVAEAFF. The CDR3 DNA reads as TGTGCCATCAGTCGGGACAGGGTGGCTGAAGCTTTCTTT.

The sample holds a few counts of this clonotype. This chain links TRBV7-2 with TRBJ1-4, with D possibly matching TRBD1 (5 bases). CDR1 is SGHTA, CDR2 FQGNSA, per germline. V was trimmed by 3 bases and J by 6 bases, leaving 14 bases between them. This CDR3 has 15 amino acids. This chain's CDR3 is CASSLAGSWDEKLFF. The DNA for the CDR3 is TGTGCCAGCAGCTTGGCAGGGTCATGGGATGAAAAACTGTTTTTT.

This clonotype has a count of ten or more. The chain employs TRBV5-1 and TRBJ2-1, with D possibly TRBD1 on 5 matching bases. Trimming removed 0 bases at V and 4 bases at J, with 5 bases between. The CDR3 length is 13 residues. The germline gives CDR1 SGHRS, CDR2 YFSETQ. The CDR3 loop is CASSLDRYNEQFF. CDR3 nucleotide sequence: TGCGCCAGCAGCTTGGACAGGTACAATGAGCAGTTCTTC.

This CDR3 is CASSPQTTPPQYF. The CDR3 DNA follows: TGTGCCAGCAGCCCCCAGACTACCCCGCCGCAGTACTTC. This rearrangement joins TRBV7-8 to TRBJ2-4; maybe TRBD2 (5 bases). The CDR3 spans 13 residues. Trimming removed 5 bases at V and 13 bases at J, with 18 bases between. Germline V gives CDR1 SGHVS, CDR2 FQNEAQ.

The rearrangement links TRBV6-5 to TRBJ1-1; a possible D gene is TRBD1 (5 bases). Germline V gene sequence: CDR1 MNHEY, CDR2 SVGAGI. V was cut by 5 bases and J by 4 bases, with 17 bases left in between. This CDR3 spans 15 amino acids. The CDR3 region is CASSTSRRGGTEAFF. As DNA, the CDR3 is TGTGCCAGCAGTACCTCTAGGAGGGGCGGCACTGAAGCTTTCTTT.